Each of the 26 T cell receptor beta chains below was sequenced from the same sample in a study of shared clonotypes between healthy human individuals. Data came from immunoSEQ multiplex PCR; TCRdb stores just in-frame clones and leaves some out. This table holds roughly 1,500,000 clones, approximately 98.5% found once. The specimen was naive CD4+ T cells sorted from blood. Regarding subset: CD45RA+ positively selected. These TCRs come from a man aged 25-45 years in good health.

The rearrangement uses TRBV5-1 and TRBJ2-7, with a weak D call TRBD1 (5 bases). This CDR3 spans 13 amino acids. Trimming stripped 3 bases from V and 1 base from J, with 8 bases between. Germline loops: CDR1 SGHRS, CDR2 YFSETQ. Here the CDR3 reads CASSSPGSYEQYF. The CDR3 DNA reads TGCGCCAGCAGCTCCCCAGGGTCCTACGAGCAGTACTTC.

The V call is TRBV5-1, the J call TRBJ2-3, with 8 positions matching TRBD1. This CDR3 comprises 17 residues. J gave up 2 bases and V 0 bases, and 8 bases lay outside the gene matches. The germline CDR1 and CDR2 sequences are SGHRS and YFSETQ. The CDR3 nucleotides are TGCGCCAGCAGCTTGGGACAGGGGTTCCCCAACACAGATACGCAGTATTTT. It specifies CASSLGQGFPNTDTQYF.

This chain joins TRBV19 and TRBJ2-5, with 12 bases matching TRBD2. The J segment lost 4 bases and the V segment lost 1 base, leaving 1 base of the junction unmatched. Germline V lookup: CDR1 LNHDA, CDR2 SQIVND (reference sequence). CDR3 size: 15 residues. CDR3 in amino acids: CASSIALAGGETQYF. The CDR3 bases are TGTGCCAGTAGTATAGCACTAGCGGGAGGAGAGACCCAGTACTTC.

The gene calls are TRBV2 and TRBJ2-2; tentative D call: TRBD1 (5 bases). This CDR3 comprises 17 residues. Trimming pared 4 bases from V and 6 bases from J, leaving 21 bases between. CDR1 and CDR2 (germline): SNHLY, FYNNEI. CDR3 amino acids: CASSGGNRGLTAGELFF. CDR3 bases: TGTGCCAGCAGTGGCGGCAACCGTGGTCTGACAGCCGGGGAGCTGTTTTTT.

This clone was seen a few times. V gene TRBV9 combines with J gene TRBJ2-1; 10 nucleotides match TRBD2. The V gene's germline CDR1 is SGDLS and CDR2 YYNGEE. V lost 4 bases, J lost 5 bases, and 6 bases stayed unmatched. This CDR3 has 15 residues. The CDR3 is CASSSRTSGNNEQFF. In DNA, the CDR3 is TGTGCCAGCAGCTCCCGGACTAGCGGTAACAATGAGCAGTTCTTC.

The rearrangement joins TRBV7-8 to TRBJ1-5; TRBD1 matches 9 bases. Germline CDR1 is SGHVS and CDR2 is FQNEAQ. The junction had 4 bases not matched to a gene; V was cut back by 1 base and J by 3 bases. This CDR3 is built from 16 residues. The CDR3 sequence: CASSLGGTGYNQPQHF. The CDR3 DNA reads TGTGCCAGCAGCTTAGGCGGGACAGGGTACAATCAGCCCCAGCATTTT.

The rearrangement uses TRBV28 and TRBJ1-5; 7 positions agree with TRBD1. Germline CDR1 is MDHEN and CDR2 is SYDVKM. With V trimmed by 5 bases and J by 5 bases, 15 bases remained unmatched. CDR3 length: 17 residues. CDR3 residues: CASSLQTGSSRHQPQHF. The DNA of the CDR3 is TGTGCCAGCAGTCTCCAGACAGGGAGTAGTCGCCATCAGCCCCAGCATTTT.

The genes are TRBV7-9 and TRBJ2-7; D not resolved. The ends were cut back, 5 bases at V and 7 bases at J, with 9 bases in the middle. Per germline, CDR1 SEHNR and CDR2 FQNEAQ (reference sequence). The CDR3 extends over 11 amino acids. DNA of the CDR3: TGTGCCAGCAGCATATACGAGGAGCAGTACTTC. Translating it yields CASSIYEEQYF. Looking up the rest from reference TRBV7-9 and TRBJ2-7 gives the full variable domain: DTGVSQNPRHKITKRGQNVTFRCDPISEHNRLYWYRQTLGQGPEFLTYFQNEAQLEKSRLLSDRFSAERPKGSFSTLEIQRTEQGDSAMYLCASSIYEEQYFGPGTRLTVT.

J is TRBJ1-3 and V is TRBV7-2, with 8 bases matching TRBD1. Germline V gives CDR1 SGHTA, CDR2 FQGNSA. V was pared by 5 bases and J by 3 bases, with 6 bases of the junction left unmatched. CDR3 size: 15 residues. Here the CDR3 reads CASSPDRVNGNTIYF. The CDR3 DNA is TGTGCCAGCAGCCCGGACAGGGTAAATGGAAACACCATATATTTT.

The chain uses TRBV4-3 and TRBJ2-3; a possible D gene is TRBD1 (8 bases). Trimming cost V 0 bases and J 1 base, with 14 bases left between them. The V gene's germline CDR1 is LGHNA and CDR2 YSLEER. This CDR3 spans 17 amino acids. The CDR3 region is CASSQDTGGARTDTQYF. The CDR3 DNA follows: TGCGCCAGCAGCCAAGACACAGGGGGGGCACGCACAGATACGCAGTATTTT.

This chain connects TRBV28 to TRBJ2-5, with TRBD1 identical over 8 bases. This CDR3 is built from 15 residues. After removal of 7 bases from V and 2 bases from J, the junction contained 9 bases not matched to a gene. Germline V lookup: CDR1 MDHEN, CDR2 SYDVKM. CDR3 sequence (DNA): TGTGCCAGCACCCGCCCCGGACAGGGACAAGAGACCCAGTACTTC. Residues: CASTRPGQGQETQYF.

V and J are TRBV28 and TRBJ2-3, with D maybe TRBD1 (6 bases). V was pared by 6 bases and J by 6 bases, with 19 bases between. Germline CDR1 reads MDHEN; CDR2 reads SYDVKM. The length of the CDR3 is 15 residues. The CDR3 DNA is TGTGCCAGCAGCCAAACAGGGCGAGGAGTCGATACGCAGTATTTT. Its translation: CASSQTGRGVDTQYF.

J is TRBJ1-3 and V is TRBV5-1; unclear D gene. The CDR3 totals 14 residues. Trimming stripped 2 bases from V and 4 bases from J, with 10 bases between. Germline V gene sequence: CDR1 SGHRS, CDR2 YFSETQ. The DNA of the CDR3 is TGCGCCAGCAGCTTTTGGGGAGCGGGAAACACCATATATTTT. As protein: CASSFWGAGNTIYF.

This clone was recorded only once. The chain joins TRBV11-2 to TRBJ1-2; D is ambiguous. Trimming took 3 bases from V and 8 from J, leaving 16 bases between them. The CDR3 consists of 14 residues. Germline V gene sequence: CDR1 SGHAT, CDR2 FQNNGV. The CDR3 reads CASSFFGISVGYTF. CDR3 bases: TGTGCCAGCAGCTTTTTTGGGATCTCGGTCGGCTACACCTTC.

The CDR3 DNA is TGCAGCCTAGGATCCCTAGCGGGGGTCTACAATGAGCAGTTCTTC. It is translated as CSLGSLAGVYNEQFF. V is TRBV29-1 and J is TRBJ2-1; the match to TRBD2 covers 10 bases. This CDR3 contains 15 residues. Germline V lookup: CDR1 SQVTM, CDR2 ANQGSEA. With 8 bases clipped from V and 3 bases from J, the junction kept 10 bases outside the gene matches.

The chain recombines TRBV9 with TRBJ2-1; D is unresolved. The CDR3 has 16 amino acids. The germline V gene encodes CDR1 SGDLS and CDR2 YYNGEE. Trimming pared 0 bases from V and 7 bases from J, leaving 17 bases between. The CDR3 region has the DNA TGTGCCAGCAGCGTAGCTACTGCAGGTTTGGGGAATGAGCAGTTCTTC. Its protein product is CASSVATAGLGNEQFF.

This rearrangement joins TRBV5-1 to TRBJ2-1; D call uncertain. Trimming stripped 1 base from V and 0 bases from J, with 11 bases between. Germline V gene data show CDR1 as SGHRS and CDR2 as YFSETQ. This CDR3 comprises 16 residues. Written as DNA, the CDR3 is TGCGCCAGCAGCTTGAGGCCCGGAAGCTCCTACAATGAGCAGTTCTTC. Its translation: CASSLRPGSSYNEQFF.

This clone was seen more than once but under ten times. V usage is TRBV6-1 and J usage is TRBJ2-7; D unresolved. V was clipped by 3 bases and J by 7 bases, with 19 bases between them. The CDR3 contains 15 residues. Germline V gives CDR1 MNHNS, CDR2 SASEGT. In DNA, the CDR3 is TGTGCCAGCAGTGATCAGTTCAGGTACCCCATTGAGCAGTACTTC. It encodes CASSDQFRYPIEQYF.

Comment on this clone: The junction departs from germline at one end; a sequencing error may be responsible. The V gene is TRBV7-8, the J gene TRBJ2-5; 12 bases line up with TRBD2. Germline CDR1 reads SGHVS; CDR2 reads FQNEAQ. This CDR3 contains 16 residues. The CDR3 here is CASSPRTSGNQETQYF. The CDR3 DNA sequence: TGTGCCAGCAGCCCGCGGACTAGCGGGAACCAGGAGACCCAGTACTTC.

The chain links TRBV28 to TRBJ2-1; D is possibly TRBD1 or TRBD2 (5 bases each). In germline, CDR1 is MDHEN, CDR2 SYDVKM. The CDR3 totals 15 residues. The germline V and J ends were trimmed by 3 bases and 4 bases, with 13 bases remaining between them. CDR3 coding DNA: TGTGCCAGCAGTTTCCCCGGGACCATTTACAATGAGCAGTTCTTC. This gives the protein CASSFPGTIYNEQFF.

This chain connects TRBV11-3 to TRBJ2-2; maybe TRBD2 (5 bases). V was shortened by 5 bases and J by 6 bases, with 7 bases between the two germline ends. Germline-derived CDR1 and CDR2 are SGHNT and YENEEA. The CDR3 is 12 residues long. CDR3 in amino acids: CASSTSSGELFF. DNA for the CDR3: TGTGCCAGCAGCACTAGTTCCGGGGAGCTGTTTTTT. Filled out from reference TRBV11-3 and TRBJ2-2, the complete variable domain reads EAGVVQSPRYKIIEKKQPVAFWCNPISGHNTLYWYLQNLGQGPELLIRYENEEAVDDSQLPKDRFSAERLKGVDSTLKIQPAELGDSAVYLCASSTSSGELFFGEGSRLTVL.

The chain links TRBV5-1 to TRBJ2-3; possible D gene TRBD2, 6 bases. The CDR3 consists of 15 residues. Germline V lookup: CDR1 SGHRS, CDR2 YFSETQ. Deletions cut 4 bases from V and 6 bases from J, with 18 bases between. CDR3 amino acids: CASSLSGTGGDTQYF. The CDR3 nucleotides read TGCGCCAGCAGCCTGTCCGGGACTGGGGGGGATACGCAGTATTTT. The full variable domain, in which reference TRBV5-1 and TRBJ2-3 provide the parts outside the CDR3, is KAGVTQTPRYLIKTRGQQVTLSCSPISGHRSVSWYQQTPGQGLQFLFEYFSETQRNKGNFPGRFSGRQFSNSRSEMNVSTLELGDSALYLCASSLSGTGGDTQYFGPGTRLTVL.

The chain joins TRBV7-9 to TRBJ2-6; D gene uncertain. V shed 1 base and J shed 1 base, with 8 bases lying between them. The CDR3 sequence is 16 residues long. Germline CDR1 reads SEHNR; CDR2 reads FQNEAQ (reference sequence). This CDR3 reads CASSLVVGSGANVLTF. CDR3 DNA sequence: TGTGCCAGCAGCTTAGTCGTCGGGTCTGGGGCCAACGTCCTGACTTTC.

This clone was recorded once. This chain uses TRBV10-3 with TRBJ2-1, with D perhaps assigned TRBD1 or TRBD2 (7 bases each). Germline V gene data show CDR1 as ENHRY and CDR2 as SYGVKD. The CDR3 spans 15 residues. V was clipped by 2 bases and J by 4 bases, with 12 bases between them. For the CDR3, the DNA is TGTGCCATCAGTGAGAGACAGGGAGGGTACAATGAGCAGTTCTTC. This sequence encodes CAISERQGGYNEQFF.

The chain carries TRBV9 and TRBJ2-2; a weak D match, TRBD1 (5 bases). Trimming took 2 bases from V and 6 from J, leaving 14 bases between them. The germline gives CDR1 SGDLS, CDR2 YYNGEE. The length of the CDR3 is 15 residues. The DNA of the CDR3 is TGTGCCAGCAGCGTGGGGCTAGGCGAACCCGGGGAGCTGTTTTTT. As protein: CASSVGLGEPGELFF.

The chain links TRBV5-1 to TRBJ2-2; D is undetermined. The CDR3 runs 14 residues. CDR1 SGHRS and CDR2 YFSETQ come from the germline V gene. The V gene lost 3 bases and the J gene lost 0 bases, with 6 bases spanning the gap. The CDR3 reads CASSSQPNTGELFF. The CDR3 DNA is TGCGCCAGCAGCTCACAGCCGAACACCGGGGAGCTGTTTTTT.